The subject of this entry is one TCR beta chain. This entry is derived from a study of shared clonotypes between healthy human individuals. CD8 cells classed as naive were CD45RO-negative and positively selected for CCR7, excluding terminally differentiated effector memory CD45RA+ cells. TCRdb's copy holds only in-frame clones and misses some; the assay was immunoSEQ multiplex PCR. The table shows under 1 million clones, with 95% to 97% occurring only once. The CDR3 runs 16 residues. Between the trimmed V and J ends, which lost 3 bases and 7 bases, there was a span of 23 bases. Germline V gene lookup returns CDR1 SGHDT and CDR2 YYEEEE.

Sequencing was performed on naive CD8+ T cells sorted from blood. This receptor was obtained from a man younger than 45 in good health. The chain combines TRBV5-6 with TRBJ2-7; D ambiguous. The CDR3 spells CASSSLFEPRGPEQYF. DNA of the CDR3: TGTGCCAGCAGCTCCCTTTTCGAGCCGAGAGGACCTGAGCAGTACTTC.